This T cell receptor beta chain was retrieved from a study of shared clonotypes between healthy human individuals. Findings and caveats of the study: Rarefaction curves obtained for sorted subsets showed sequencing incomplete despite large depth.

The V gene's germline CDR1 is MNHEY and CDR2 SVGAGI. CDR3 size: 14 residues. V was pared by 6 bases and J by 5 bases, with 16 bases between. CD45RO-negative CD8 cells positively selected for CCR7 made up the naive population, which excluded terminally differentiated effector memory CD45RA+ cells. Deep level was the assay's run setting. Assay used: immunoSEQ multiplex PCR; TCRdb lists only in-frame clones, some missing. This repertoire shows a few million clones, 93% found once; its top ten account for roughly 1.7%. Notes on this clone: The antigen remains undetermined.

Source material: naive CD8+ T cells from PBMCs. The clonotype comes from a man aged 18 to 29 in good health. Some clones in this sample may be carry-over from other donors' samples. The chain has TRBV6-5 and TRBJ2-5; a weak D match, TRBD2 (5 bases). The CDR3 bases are TGTGCCAGCAGCCCGTCGGGGTTTTGGGAGACCCAGTACTTC. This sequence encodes CASSPSGFWETQYF.